Listed here are 23 T cell receptor beta chains from one sample, sequenced in a study of T cell responses to AZD1222 COVID-19 vaccine. Here immunoSEQ multiplex PCR was the method, and the copy in TCRdb shows in-frame clones only, minus some. The sample comprises 100,000 to 150,000 clones, roughly 85% of which are singletons, and over 6.5% rests with the top ten. Sequencing used peripheral blood, obtained on day 0 of AZD1222 vaccination. The receptors originated from an adult in good health.

The CDR3 DNA follows: TGCGCCAGCAGCTTGCAGACTACCTCCTACGAGCAGTACTTC. This encodes CASSLQTTSYEQYF. V gene TRBV5-1 combines with J gene TRBJ2-7; D perhaps matches TRBD2 (5 bases). V lost 1 base and J lost 0, with 8 bases in between. Germline V lookup: CDR1 SGHRS, CDR2 YFSETQ. This CDR3 is 14 amino acids long.

V gene TRBV10-2 combines with J gene TRBJ2-3; D uncertain. This CDR3 has 13 amino acids. Per germline, CDR1 WSHSY and CDR2 SAAADI. Trimming stripped 6 bases from V and 4 bases from J, with 11 bases between. The CDR3 here is CASRPWSADTQYF. The CDR3 DNA follows: TGCGCCAGCAGACCCTGGTCGGCAGATACGCAGTATTTT.

This rearrangement joins TRBV5-4 to TRBJ1-2; 7 bases align to TRBD1. Trimming cost V 1 base and J 10 bases; bases outside gene matches: 7. This CDR3 comprises 13 residues. Germline assignment: CDR1 SGHNT and CDR2 YYREEE (reference sequence). The CDR3 sequence is CASSLRGGADYTF. CDR3 in DNA: TGTGCCAGCAGCTTGAGAGGGGGCGCGGACTACACCTTC. The full variable domain, its missing parts supplied by reference TRBV5-4 and TRBJ1-2, is ETGVTQSPTHLIKTRGQQVTLRCSSQSGHNTVSWYQQALGQGPQFIFQYYREEENGRGNFPPRFSGLQFPNYSSELNVNALELDDSALYLCASSLRGGADYTFGSGTRLTVV.

The rearrangement uses TRBV21-1 and TRBJ2-7; TRBD2, the D gene given by the table, was not confirmed from the DNA. TRBV21-1 is a recognized pseudogene. The CDR3 has 15 amino acids. In DNA form, the CDR3 reads TGTGCCAGCATCCTAAGCGGGAGGGAATTCGGCGAGCAGTACTTC. Amino acids: CASILSGREFGEQYF.

This chain uses TRBV3-1 (or the pseudogene TRBV3-2) with TRBJ2-2; D unresolved. The length of the CDR3 is 15 residues. Trimming took off 0 bases at V and 5 bases at J, with 10 bases between the two ends. CDR1 and CDR2 (germline): LGHDT, YNNKEL (reference sequence). DNA of the CDR3: TGTGCCAGCAGCCAAGAAACTGCGCGGACCGGGGAGCTGTTTTTT. This encodes CASSQETARTGELFF.

The chain links TRBV5-1 to TRBJ1-1; tentative D call: TRBD1 (6 bases). Looked up from germline, CDR1 is SGHRS and CDR2 is YFSETQ. The V and J ends lost 0 bases and 3 bases respectively, with 12 bases between them. There are 15 residues in the CDR3. CDR3 bases: TGCGCCAGCAGCTTGGCCGGGAAGGGGGACACTGAAGCTTTCTTT. Residues: CASSLAGKGDTEAFF.

This chain joins TRBV19 and TRBJ2-3, with 7 bases matching TRBD2. Germline V gives CDR1 LNHDA, CDR2 SQIVND (reference sequence). With V trimmed by 3 bases and J by 1 base, 7 bases remained unmatched. CDR3 length: 16 residues. The CDR3 reads CASSMFPLAGTDTQYF. CDR3 DNA sequence: TGTGCCAGTAGTATGTTCCCGCTAGCGGGCACAGATACGCAGTATTTT.

The chain joins TRBV15 to TRBJ1-2; no clear D. The V gene lost 8 bases and the J gene lost 6 bases, with 10 bases spanning the gap. The germline V gene encodes CDR1 LNHNV and CDR2 YYDKDF (reference sequence). This CDR3 has 11 residues. The CDR3 coding sequence is TGTGCCACCCAAGGGCAGCATGGCTACACCTTC. This gives the protein CATQGQHGYTF. The full variable domain, with the rest looked up from reference TRBV15 and TRBJ1-2, is DAMVIQNPRYQVTQFGKPVTLSCSQTLNHNVMYWYQQKSSQAPKLLFHYYDKDFNNEADTPDNFQSRRPNTSFCFLDIRSPGLGDTAMYLCATQGQHGYTFGSGTRLTVV.

The V and J genes are TRBV7-2 and TRBJ2-2; the match to TRBD2 covers 13 bases. Germline V lookup: CDR1 SGHTA, CDR2 FQGNSA. V gave up 7 bases and J gave up 6 bases; unmatched junction bases: 5. This CDR3 has 15 residues. In nucleotides, the CDR3 is TGTGCCAGCATCGGGACTAGCGGGATATCCGGGGAGCTGTTTTTT. Translated, it gives CASIGTSGISGELFF.

In this sample, this clone turned up once. The genes are TRBV5-1 and TRBJ2-3; D may be TRBD1 or TRBD2 (5 bases each). There are 16 residues in the CDR3. The germline gives CDR1 SGHRS, CDR2 YFSETQ. The ends were cut back, 4 bases at V and 3 bases at J, with 18 bases in the middle. CDR3 protein: CASSHYRDRGTDTQYF. The CDR3, as DNA: TGCGCCAGCAGCCACTACCGGGACCGAGGAACAGATACGCAGTATTTT.

This chain links TRBV18 with TRBJ2-7; a possible D gene is TRBD1 (5 bases). Trimming took off 5 bases at V and 2 bases at J, with 16 bases between the two ends. CDR1 KGHSH and CDR2 LQKENI come from the germline V gene. This CDR3 has 15 amino acids. The CDR3 DNA is TGTGCCAGCTCAAGTCCGCAGGGTTACCCCTACGAGCAGTACTTC. It translates to CASSSPQGYPYEQYF.

This clone is categorized as medium-sized. The V gene is TRBV5-1, the J gene TRBJ2-7; the match to TRBD1 covers 7 bases. From germline, CDR1 is SGHRS and CDR2 YFSETQ. There are 13 residues in the CDR3. V shed 0 bases, J shed 7 bases, and the junction held 4 bases outside the gene matches. This chain's CDR3 is CASSLGQGGEQYF. The CDR3 nucleotides are TGCGCCAGCAGCTTGGGACAGGGTGGAGAGCAGTACTTC.

V usage is TRBV2 and J usage is TRBJ2-2; D not resolved. Germline V gene sequence: CDR1 SNHLY, CDR2 FYNNEI. V lost 7 bases and J lost 3, with 15 bases in between. The CDR3 runs to 15 residues. The CDR3 region has the DNA TGTGCCAGCAAGTCCCTCGCCGATTACACCGGGGAGCTGTTTTTT. The encoded protein is CASKSLADYTGELFF.

V gene TRBV6-2 or TRBV6-3 combines with J gene TRBJ1-2; D not resolved. V dropped 0 bases and J dropped 8 bases, with 10 bases sitting between them. This CDR3 is 13 amino acids long. Germline CDR1 reads MNHEY; CDR2 reads SVGEGT. The CDR3 protein is CASSYSNEGGYTF. The CDR3 coding sequence is TGTGCCAGCAGTTACTCGAATGAAGGCGGCTACACCTTC.

This chain's CDR3 is CASSRDSFYGYTF. CDR3 nucleotide sequence: TGTGCCAGCAGCAGGGACAGCTTCTATGGCTACACCTTC. V is TRBV7-9 and J is TRBJ1-2; 7 bases align to TRBD1. This CDR3 spans 13 amino acids. CDR1 SEHNR and CDR2 FQNEAQ come from the germline V gene (reference sequence). V trimming: 5 bases; J trimming: 4 bases; junction bases outside the gene matches: 4. Full variable domain (remainder filled in from reference TRBV7-9 and TRBJ1-2): DTGVSQNPRHKITKRGQNVTFRCDPISEHNRLYWYRQTLGQGPEFLTYFQNEAQLEKSRLLSDRFSAERPKGSFSTLEIQRTEQGDSAMYLCASSRDSFYGYTFGSGTRLTVV.

The chain recombines TRBV6-5 with TRBJ2-7; TRBD1 aligns across 10 bases. This CDR3 contains 15 residues. The ends lost 7 bases at V and 2 bases at J; junction bases unmatched: 8. Germline V gives CDR1 MNHEY, CDR2 SVGAGI. DNA for the CDR3: TGTGCCAGCATACCGGGGACAGGGGCCACCTACGAGCAGTACTTC. Translation gives CASIPGTGATYEQYF.

The chain is built from TRBV15 and TRBJ2-7; D gene unclear. The V and J ends lost 1 base and 0 bases respectively, with 16 bases between them. Germline V gene lookup returns CDR1 LNHNV and CDR2 YYDKDF (reference sequence). The CDR3 is 17 residues long. The CDR3 DNA reads TGTGCCACCAGCAGAGTGGTCGGAGCGCGGAGCTCCTACGAGCAGTACTTC. Its translation is CATSRVVGARSSYEQYF.

The chain joins TRBV3-1 (or the pseudogene TRBV3-2) to TRBJ2-5; weak D call: TRBD2 (6 bases). Trimming removed 0 bases at V and 5 bases at J, with 16 bases between. The CDR3 has 16 residues. CDR1 is LGHDT, CDR2 YNNKEL, per germline (reference sequence). Here the CDR3 DNA reads TGTGCCAGCAGCCAAGATCCGGCTAGCGCGGGGGAGACCCAGTACTTC. The encoded protein is CASSQDPASAGETQYF.

The rearrangement joins TRBV6-2 or TRBV6-3 to TRBJ2-1, with D possibly TRBD2 on 6 matching bases. The V end lost 5 bases, the J end lost 5 bases, and 16 bases lay between the germline ends. The germline V gene has CDR1 MNHEY and CDR2 SVGEGT. CDR3 length equals 15 residues. The DNA for the CDR3 is TGTGCCAGCAGTAGTAGCGGAACCCAGCACAATGAGCAGTTCTTC. This gives the protein CASSSSGTQHNEQFF.

This chain joins TRBV7-2 and TRBJ2-7, with 9 bases fitting TRBD2. V dropped 4 bases and J dropped 2; count of bases not matched to a gene: 9. This CDR3 region has 16 residues. CDR1 SGHTA and CDR2 FQGNSA come from the germline V gene. The CDR3 here is CASSSKRLAVAYEQYF. The CDR3, as DNA: TGTGCCAGCAGCTCTAAGCGACTAGCGGTCGCCTACGAGCAGTACTTC.

Written as DNA, the CDR3 is TGCAGCGTGGGGACAGGGGGAAAGGGGGATACCCGCACAGATACGCAGTATTTT. Translating gives CSVGTGGKGDTRTDTQYF. This chain connects TRBV29-1 to TRBJ2-3, with TRBD1 identical over 11 bases. Germline CDR1 and CDR2: SQVTM and ANQGSEA. The V segment lost 6 bases and the J segment 1 base; nucleotides outside the gene matches: 15. This CDR3 region has 18 residues.

CDR3 sequence (DNA): TGTGCCAGCAAACCTTCCACAGATACGCAGTATTTT. It is translated as CASKPSTDTQYF. This chain joins TRBV12-3 or TRBV12-4 and TRBJ2-3; the D is unclear. The ends were cut back, 7 bases at V and 2 bases at J, with 7 bases in the middle. CDR3 length: 12 amino acids.

A single count supports this clone. The gene calls are TRBV7-3 and TRBJ2-7, with 9 bases identical to TRBD1. Germline CDR1 reads SGHTA; CDR2 reads FQGTGA. With 0 bases clipped from V and 4 bases from J, the junction kept 7 bases outside the gene matches. The CDR3 has 16 amino acids. The CDR3 sequence: CASSLTQGTGMYEQYF. CDR3 sequence (DNA): TGTGCCAGCAGCTTAACTCAGGGGACAGGGATGTACGAGCAGTACTTC.